This TCR beta chain comes out of a study of blood T cells in healthy people across ages. The donors, healthy Caucasians from Russia, were aged roughly 6 to 90. A note on this clonotype: Its antigen is still unknown.

The second PCR ran about 6 to 12 cycles with a sample-barcoded 5' primer and J-beta primers. The template-switch adaptor was a 5' adaptor with 12 random nucleotides. It tagged each cDNA molecule. TCRdb reanalysed the 5' RACE reads using MiXCR and keeps one entry per CDR3 protein. The sample carries fewer than 700,000 distinct CDR3 sequences, 47% recorded once. V lost 6 bases and J 0 bases, leaving 9 bases between the germline ends. Germline CDR1 reads SQVTM; CDR2 reads ANQGSEA. This CDR3 has 12 residues. Study-level points and caveats: The fall in TCR beta diversity per million T cells was roughly linear with age.

Specimen: blood. The origin of this receptor is a man at least 80 years old in good health. The J gene is TRBJ2-7, the V gene TRBV29-1; maybe TRBD1 (6 bases). This CDR3 is CSVQGSSYEQYF. The DNA of the CDR3 is TGCAGCGTCCAGGGGAGCTCCTACGAGCAGTACTTC.